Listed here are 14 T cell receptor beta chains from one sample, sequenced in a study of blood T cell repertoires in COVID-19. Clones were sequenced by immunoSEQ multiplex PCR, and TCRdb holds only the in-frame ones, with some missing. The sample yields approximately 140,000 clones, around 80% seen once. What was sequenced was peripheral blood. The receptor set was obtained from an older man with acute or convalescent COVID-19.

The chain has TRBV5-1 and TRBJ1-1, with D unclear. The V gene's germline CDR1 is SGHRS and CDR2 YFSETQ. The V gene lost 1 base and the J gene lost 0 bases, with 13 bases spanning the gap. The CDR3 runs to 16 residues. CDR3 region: CASSLLAGMVNTEAFF. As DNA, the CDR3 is TGCGCCAGCAGCTTGTTAGCGGGGATGGTGAACACTGAAGCTTTCTTT.

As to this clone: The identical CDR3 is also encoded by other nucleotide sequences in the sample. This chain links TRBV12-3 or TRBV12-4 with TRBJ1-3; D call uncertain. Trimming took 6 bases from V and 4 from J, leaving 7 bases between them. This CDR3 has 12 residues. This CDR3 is CASSLSGNTIYF. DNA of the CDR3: TGTGCCAGCAGCCTTTCCGGAAACACCATATATTTT.

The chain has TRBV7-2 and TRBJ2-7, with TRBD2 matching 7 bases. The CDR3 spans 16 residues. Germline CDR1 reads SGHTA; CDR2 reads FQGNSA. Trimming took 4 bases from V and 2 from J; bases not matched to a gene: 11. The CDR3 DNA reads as TGTGCCAGCAGCTCCCCGGGGGGACCGCGACCCTACGAGCAGTACTTC. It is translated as CASSSPGGPRPYEQYF.

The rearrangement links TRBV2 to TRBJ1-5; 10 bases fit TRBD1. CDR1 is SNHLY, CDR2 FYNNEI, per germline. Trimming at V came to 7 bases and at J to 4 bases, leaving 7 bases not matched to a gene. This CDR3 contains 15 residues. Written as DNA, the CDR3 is TGTGCCAGCAACGGGGACAGGGGAGGGAATCAGCCCCAGCATTTT. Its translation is CASNGDRGGNQPQHF.

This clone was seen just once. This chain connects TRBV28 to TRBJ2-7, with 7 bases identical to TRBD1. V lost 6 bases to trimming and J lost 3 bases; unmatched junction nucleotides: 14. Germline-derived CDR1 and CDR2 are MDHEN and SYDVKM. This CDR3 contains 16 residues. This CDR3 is CASSRHKTGSNYEQYF. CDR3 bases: TGTGCCAGCAGCCGCCACAAGACAGGGTCTAACTACGAGCAGTACTTC.

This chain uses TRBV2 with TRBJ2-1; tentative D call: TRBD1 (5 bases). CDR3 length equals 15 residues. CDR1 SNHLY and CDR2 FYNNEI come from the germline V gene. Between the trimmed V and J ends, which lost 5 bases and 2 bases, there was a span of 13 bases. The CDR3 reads CASSRAKGAYNEQFF. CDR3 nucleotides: TGTGCCAGCAGTCGGGCGAAAGGGGCCTACAATGAGCAGTTCTTC.

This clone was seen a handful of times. In nucleotides, the CDR3 is TGTGCCAGCAGCCAAGGGGGTGAGGGAAGGTCCACTGAAGCTTTCTTT. Residues: CASSQGGEGRSTEAFF. The chain links TRBV4-2 to TRBJ1-1; D not certain. From germline, CDR1 is LGHNA and CDR2 YNFKEQ. The germline V and J ends were trimmed by 1 base and 4 bases, with 16 bases remaining between them. CDR3 length: 16 residues.

CDR3 coding DNA: TGTGCCAGCTCGGGAGGGTTGGATCAGCCCCAGCATTTT. As protein: CASSGGLDQPQHF. The rearrangement uses TRBV18 and TRBJ1-5; no definite D call. The CDR3 is 13 amino acids. Trimming cost V 6 bases and J 5 bases, with 11 bases left between them. Germline V gene data show CDR1 as KGHSH and CDR2 as LQKENI.

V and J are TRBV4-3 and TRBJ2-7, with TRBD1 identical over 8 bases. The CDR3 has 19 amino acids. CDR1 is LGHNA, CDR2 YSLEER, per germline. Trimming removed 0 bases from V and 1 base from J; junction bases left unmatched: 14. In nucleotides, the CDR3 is TGCGCCAGCAGCCAAGATCCCCCAGGGCCGGGACAGGTTTCCTACGAGCAGTACTTC. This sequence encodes CASSQDPPGPGQVSYEQYF.

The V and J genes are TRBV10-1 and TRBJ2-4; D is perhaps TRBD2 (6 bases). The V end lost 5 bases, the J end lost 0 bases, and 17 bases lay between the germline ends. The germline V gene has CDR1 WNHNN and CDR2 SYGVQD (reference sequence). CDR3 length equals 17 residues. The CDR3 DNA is TGCGCCAGCAGTTCCCCCCGGGGACTCCTAGCCAAAAACATTCAGTACTTC. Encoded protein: CASSSPRGLLAKNIQYF.

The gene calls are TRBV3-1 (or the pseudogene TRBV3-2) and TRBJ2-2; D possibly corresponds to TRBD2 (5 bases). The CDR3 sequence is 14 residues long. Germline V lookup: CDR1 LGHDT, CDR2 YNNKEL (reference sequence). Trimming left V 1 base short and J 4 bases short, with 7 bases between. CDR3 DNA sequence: TGTGCCAGCAGCCAAGGCGAGGGCACCGGGGAGCTGTTTTTT. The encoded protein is CASSQGEGTGELFF.

CDR3 coding DNA: TGCGCCAGCGCAACTCGGAGGCGTACCGGGGAGCTGTTTTTT. It translates to CASATRRRTGELFF. The genes are TRBV4-3 and TRBJ2-2, with D possibly being TRBD2 (5 bases). Germline CDR1 and CDR2: LGHNA and YSLEER. CDR3 length equals 14 residues. The ends were cut back, 8 bases at V and 5 bases at J, with 15 bases in the middle.

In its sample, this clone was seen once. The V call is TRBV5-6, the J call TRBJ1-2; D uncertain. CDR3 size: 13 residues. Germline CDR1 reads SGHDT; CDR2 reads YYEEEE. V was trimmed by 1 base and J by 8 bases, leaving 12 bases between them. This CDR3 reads CASSLRGTDGYTF. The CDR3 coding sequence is TGTGCCAGCAGCTTGCGTGGAACAGACGGCTACACCTTC.

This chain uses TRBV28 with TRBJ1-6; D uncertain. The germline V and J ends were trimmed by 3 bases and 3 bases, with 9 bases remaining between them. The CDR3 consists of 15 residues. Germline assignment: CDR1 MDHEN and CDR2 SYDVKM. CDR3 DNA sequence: TGTGCCAGCAGTTTCGCAGGAAACTATAATTCACCCCTCCACTTT. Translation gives CASSFAGNYNSPLHF. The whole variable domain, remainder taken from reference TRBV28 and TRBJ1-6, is DVKVTQSSRYLVKRTGEKVFLECVQDMDHENMFWYRQDPGLGLRLIYFSYDVKMKEKGDIPEGYSVSREKKERFSLILESASTNQTSMYLCASSFAGNYNSPLHFGNGTRLTVT.